Listed here are 6 T cell receptor beta chains from one sample, sequenced in a study of neoadjuvant anti-PD-1 for oral cavity cancer (TCRdb year 2021). The sample's time point label, decoded: after neoadjuvant nivolumab, at surgical resection. The library was obtained by the immunoSEQ multiplex PCR assay. TCRdb retrieved this table from immuneACCESS and kept in-frame rearrangements only. Not all clones are present; in checked studies, unresolved V genes account for under half, and no reason is known for the remainder. The sample table records approximately 15,000 clones; under 40% of these occur just once. Under 45% of the sample is held by the ten biggest clonotypes. The input for sequencing was tumor tissue, taken after nivolumab (anti-PD-1) treatment. Receptors were obtained from a person aged 40-85 years with oral cavity squamous cell carcinoma.

V and J are TRBV5-1 and TRBJ2-2, with D unresolved. The CDR3 totals 14 residues. The V and J ends lost 3 bases and 3 bases respectively, with 9 bases between them. From germline, CDR1 is SGHRS and CDR2 YFSETQ. The CDR3 nucleotides are TGCGCCAGCAGCTGGGATGGGGACACCGGGGAGCTGTTTTTT. It codes for CASSWDGDTGELFF. Full variable domain (outside the CDR3, taken from reference TRBV5-1 and TRBJ2-2): KAGVTQTPRYLIKTRGQQVTLSCSPISGHRSVSWYQQTPGQGLQFLFEYFSETQRNKGNFPGRFSGRQFSNSRSEMNVSTLELGDSALYLCASSWDGDTGELFFGEGSRLTVL.

V gene TRBV6-5 combines with J gene TRBJ2-7; D is ambiguous. Germline loops: CDR1 MNHEY, CDR2 SVGAGI. The V end was cut by 4 bases, the J end by 4 bases, with 11 bases between. The CDR3 runs to 13 residues. This CDR3 reads CASSSNKEYEQYF. The DNA for the CDR3 is TGTGCCAGCAGTTCCAACAAAGAATACGAGCAGTACTTC.

This clone has more than one count but fewer than ten. This chain uses TRBV19 with TRBJ1-4, with D tentatively TRBD1 (5 bases). Trimming took off 9 bases at V and 3 bases at J, with 14 bases between the two ends. This CDR3 spans 14 amino acids. CDR1 and CDR2 (germline): LNHDA, SQIVND (reference sequence). DNA for the CDR3: TGTGCCAGCCTAGACAGAACCTCTAATGAAAAACTGTTTTTT. It encodes CASLDRTSNEKLFF.

The rearrangement links TRBV5-1 to TRBJ2-3; D might be TRBD2 (5 bases). Germline V CDR1 and CDR2: SGHRS, YFSETQ. The CDR3 is 13 amino acids. V gave up 7 bases and J gave up 1 base, with 10 bases separating them. The CDR3 loop reads CASADGGTDTQYF. CDR3 in DNA: TGCGCCAGCGCGGACGGGGGCACAGATACGCAGTATTTT.

This clone was recorded a few times. J is TRBJ1-5 and V is TRBV10-3, with TRBD1 matching over 8 bases. This CDR3 region has 14 residues. V shed 8 bases, J shed 5 bases, and the junction held 8 bases outside the gene matches. Germline V gene data show CDR1 as ENHRY and CDR2 as SYGVKD. CDR3 in DNA: TGTGCCATCGGGACGCAGGGGGCCTATCAGCCCCAGCATTTT. The encoded protein is CAIGTQGAYQPQHF.

This clone came up a few times. The CDR3 here is CASRWDGRTGELFF. The DNA of the CDR3 is TGTGCCAGCAGGTGGGACGGCCGGACCGGGGAGCTGTTTTTT. The chain uses TRBV27 and TRBJ1-3; D possibly uses TRBD1 or TRBD2 (5 bases each). The better agreement between TRBJ2-2 and the DNA end casts doubt on the J call. Germline CDR1 is MNHEY and CDR2 is SMNVEV (reference sequence). The CDR3 consists of 14 residues.